This TCR beta chain was recovered during a study of CD8 T cells in ankylosing spondylitis. The CDR3 consists of 15 residues. V shed 10 bases and J shed 7 bases, with 23 bases lying between them. Germline values: CDR1 SGHVS, CDR2 FNYEAQ. From the 5' RACE reads, TCRdb called clonotypes with MiXCR, one entry per CDR3 protein. Of approximately 350,000 distinct CDR3 sequences listed, around 20% are singletons. In its sample, this clonotype was seen a few times. Its antigen is currently unknown. Study-wide points: A TCR beta motif of several highly homologous variants seemed to mark ankylosing spondylitis blood.

The sequenced sample consisted of blood, either unsorted or a sorted T cell fraction (not recorded which). The J gene is TRBJ2-1, the V gene TRBV7-6; TRBD1 might be the D (6 bases). The origin of this receptor is a male donor with ankylosing spondylitis or in good health (not recorded which). CDR3 coding DNA: TGTGCCATACGGACAGAATCCAAGGTTTCGAATGAGCAGTTCTTC. This translates into CAIRTESKVSNEQFF.